This paragraph reports one T cell receptor beta chain. No antigen is known for it. The CDR3 is made up of 15 amino acids. V was clipped by 7 bases and J by 0 bases; unmatched bases: 8. Germline V gene sequence: CDR1 MDHEN, CDR2 SYDVKM. This table comes from immunoSEQ multiplex PCR, and its TCRdb copy is limited to in-frame clones, with some not included. The sample shows some 150,000 clones, approximately 87% of them seen only once. This sample is part of a study of radiation and T cells in renal cell carcinoma. Whole-study findings and limits: In blood, top tumor clones expanded by 2 weeks, shrinking by 4. Baseline intratumoral clonotype presence is unknown without pretreatment biopsies.

Time point defined: baseline pretreatment blood. The treatment denotes: 15 Gy SBRT to primary tumor, nephrectomy 4 weeks later. Blood was sampled at baseline, 2 weeks and 4 weeks after SBRT. Clear cell pathology was present in this patient's renal cell carcinoma. The material sequenced was blood, taken from a patient whose treatment included radiotherapy and nephrectomy. The chain employs TRBV28 and TRBJ1-1; 7 bases are shared with TRBD1. This sequence originates from a woman aged 45 to 65 with renal cell carcinoma. The CDR3 coding sequence is TGTGCCAGCACTCTAGGGGGCTCAATGAACACTGAAGCTTTCTTT. Residues: CASTLGGSMNTEAFF.